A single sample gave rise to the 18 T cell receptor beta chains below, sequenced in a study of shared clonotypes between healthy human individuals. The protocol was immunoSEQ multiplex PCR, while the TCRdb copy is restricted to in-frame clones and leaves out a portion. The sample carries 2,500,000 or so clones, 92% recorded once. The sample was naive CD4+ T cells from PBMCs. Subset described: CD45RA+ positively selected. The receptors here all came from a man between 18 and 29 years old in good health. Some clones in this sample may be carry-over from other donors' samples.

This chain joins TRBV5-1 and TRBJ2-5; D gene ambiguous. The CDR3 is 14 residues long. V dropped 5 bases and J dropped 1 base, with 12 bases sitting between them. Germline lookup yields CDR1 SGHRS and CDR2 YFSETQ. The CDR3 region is CASRVSHLQETQYF. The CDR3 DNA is TGCGCCAGCAGAGTCAGCCACCTCCAAGAGACCCAGTACTTC.

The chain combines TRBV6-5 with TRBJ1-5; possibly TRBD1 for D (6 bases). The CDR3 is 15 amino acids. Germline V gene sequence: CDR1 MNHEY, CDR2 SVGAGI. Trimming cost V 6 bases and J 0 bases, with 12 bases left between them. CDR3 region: CASSRSGASNQPQHF. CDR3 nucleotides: TGTGCCAGCAGCCGATCAGGGGCTAGCAATCAGCCCCAGCATTTT.

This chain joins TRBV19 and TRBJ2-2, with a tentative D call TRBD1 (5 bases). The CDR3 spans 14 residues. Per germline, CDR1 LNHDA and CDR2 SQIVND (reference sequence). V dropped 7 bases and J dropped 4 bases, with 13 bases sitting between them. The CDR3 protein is CASTQTVSTGELFF. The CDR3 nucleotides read TGTGCCAGTACCCAGACAGTCTCCACCGGGGAGCTGTTTTTT.

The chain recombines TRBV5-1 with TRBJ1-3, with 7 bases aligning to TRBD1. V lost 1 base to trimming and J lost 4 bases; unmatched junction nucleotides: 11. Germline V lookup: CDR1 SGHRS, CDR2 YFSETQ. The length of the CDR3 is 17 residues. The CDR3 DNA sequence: TGCGCCAGCAGCTTGAGGGACAGACTAAACCGGGGAAACACCATATATTTT. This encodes CASSLRDRLNRGNTIYF.

Here the CDR3 DNA reads TGTGCCAGCAGCTTGCATCGACTAGCGGGAGGCCATGAGCAGTTCTTC. It encodes CASSLHRLAGGHEQFF. The chain combines TRBV5-4 with TRBJ2-1; TRBD2 aligns across 13 bases. The CDR3 length is 16 residues. CDR1 is SGHNT and CDR2 is YYREEE in the germline V gene (reference sequence). Germline trimming cut 1 base from V and 8 bases from J; bases unmatched to any gene: 6.

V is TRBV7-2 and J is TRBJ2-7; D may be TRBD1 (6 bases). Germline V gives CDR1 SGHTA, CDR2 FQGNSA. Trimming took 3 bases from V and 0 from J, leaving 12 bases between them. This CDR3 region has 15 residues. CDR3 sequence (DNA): TGTGCCAGCAGCTTCTATCAGGGGATCTCCTACGAGCAGTACTTC. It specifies CASSFYQGISYEQYF.

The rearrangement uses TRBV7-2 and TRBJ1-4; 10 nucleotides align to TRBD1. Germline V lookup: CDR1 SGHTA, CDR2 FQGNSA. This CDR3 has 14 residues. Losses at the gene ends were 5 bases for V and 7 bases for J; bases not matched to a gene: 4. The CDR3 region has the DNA TGTGCCAGCAGCCTTTGGACAGGGGGTGAAAAACTGTTTTTT. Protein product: CASSLWTGGEKLFF.

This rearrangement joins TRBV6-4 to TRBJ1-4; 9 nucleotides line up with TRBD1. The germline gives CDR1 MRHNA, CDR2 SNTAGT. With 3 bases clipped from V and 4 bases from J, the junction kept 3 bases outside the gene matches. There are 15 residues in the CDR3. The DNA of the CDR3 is TGTGCCAGCAGTGAGGGGACAGGGCGTAATGAAAAACTGTTTTTT. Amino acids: CASSEGTGRNEKLFF.

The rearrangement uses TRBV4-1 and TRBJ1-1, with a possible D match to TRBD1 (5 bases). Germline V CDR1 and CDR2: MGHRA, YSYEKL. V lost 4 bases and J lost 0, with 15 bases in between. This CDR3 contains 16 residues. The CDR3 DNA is TGCGCCAGCAGCCCGGGGCTCGGTCGCATGAACACTGAAGCTTTCTTT. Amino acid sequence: CASSPGLGRMNTEAFF.

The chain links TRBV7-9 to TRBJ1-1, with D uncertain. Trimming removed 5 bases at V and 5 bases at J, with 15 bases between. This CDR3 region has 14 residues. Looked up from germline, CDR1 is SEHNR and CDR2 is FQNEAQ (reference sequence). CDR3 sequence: CASSEMMGVTEAFF. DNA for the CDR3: TGTGCCAGCAGCGAGATGATGGGTGTAACTGAAGCTTTCTTT.

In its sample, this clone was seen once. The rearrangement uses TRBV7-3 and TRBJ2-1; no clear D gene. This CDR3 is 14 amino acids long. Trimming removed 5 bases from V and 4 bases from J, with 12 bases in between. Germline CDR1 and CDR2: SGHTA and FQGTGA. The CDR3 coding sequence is TGTGCCAGCAGCCTACAAGCGAAATACAATGAGCAGTTCTTC. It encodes CASSLQAKYNEQFF.

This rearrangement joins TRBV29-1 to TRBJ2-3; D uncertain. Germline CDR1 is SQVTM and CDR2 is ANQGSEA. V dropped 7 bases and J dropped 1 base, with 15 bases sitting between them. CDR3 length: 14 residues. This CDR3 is CSALYVLGTDTQYF. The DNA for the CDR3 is TGCAGCGCACTCTACGTTTTGGGCACAGATACGCAGTATTTT.

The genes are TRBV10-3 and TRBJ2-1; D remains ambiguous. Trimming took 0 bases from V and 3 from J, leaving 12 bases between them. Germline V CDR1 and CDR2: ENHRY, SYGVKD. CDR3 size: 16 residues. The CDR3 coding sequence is TGTGCCATCAGTGAGTCCCAACGGTCCGGCTACAATGAGCAGTTCTTC. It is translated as CAISESQRSGYNEQFF.

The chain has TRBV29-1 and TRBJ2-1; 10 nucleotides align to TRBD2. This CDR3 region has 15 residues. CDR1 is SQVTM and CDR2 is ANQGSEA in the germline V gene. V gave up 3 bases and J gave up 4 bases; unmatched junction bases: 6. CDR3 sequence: CSVEPRTSGYNEQFF. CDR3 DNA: TGCAGCGTTGAGCCCCGGACTAGCGGATACAATGAGCAGTTCTTC.

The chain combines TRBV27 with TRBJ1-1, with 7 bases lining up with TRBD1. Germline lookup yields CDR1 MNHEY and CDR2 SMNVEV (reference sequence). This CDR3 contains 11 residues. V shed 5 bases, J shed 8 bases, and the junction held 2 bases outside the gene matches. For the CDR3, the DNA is TGTGCCAGCAGTCGACAGGGCGAAGCTTTCTTT. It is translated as CASSRQGEAFF.

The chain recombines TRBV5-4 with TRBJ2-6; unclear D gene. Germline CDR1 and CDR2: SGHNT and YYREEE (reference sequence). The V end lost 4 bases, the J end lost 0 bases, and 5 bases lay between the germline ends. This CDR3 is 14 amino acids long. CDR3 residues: CASSIHSGANVLTF. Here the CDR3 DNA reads TGTGCCAGCAGCATACACTCTGGGGCCAACGTCCTGACTTTC. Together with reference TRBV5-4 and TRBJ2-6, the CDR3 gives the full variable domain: ETGVTQSPTHLIKTRGQQVTLRCSSQSGHNTVSWYQQALGQGPQFIFQYYREEENGRGNFPPRFSGLQFPNYSSELNVNALELDDSALYLCASSIHSGANVLTFGAGSRLTVL.

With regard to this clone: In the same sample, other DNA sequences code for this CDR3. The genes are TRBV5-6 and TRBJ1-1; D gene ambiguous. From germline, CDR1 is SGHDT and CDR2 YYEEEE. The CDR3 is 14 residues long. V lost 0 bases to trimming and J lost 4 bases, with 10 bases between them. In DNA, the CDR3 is TGTGCCAGCAGCTTGGCCGGGGTTAGCACTGAAGCTTTCTTT. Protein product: CASSLAGVSTEAFF.

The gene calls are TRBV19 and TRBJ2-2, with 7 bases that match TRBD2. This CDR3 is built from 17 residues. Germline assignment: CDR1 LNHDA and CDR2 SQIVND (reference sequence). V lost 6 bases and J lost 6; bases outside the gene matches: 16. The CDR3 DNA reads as TGTGCCAGTAGGCGGGGTGCGGGAGAAGGGTTGGCCGGGGAGCTGTTTTTT. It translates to CASRRGAGEGLAGELFF.